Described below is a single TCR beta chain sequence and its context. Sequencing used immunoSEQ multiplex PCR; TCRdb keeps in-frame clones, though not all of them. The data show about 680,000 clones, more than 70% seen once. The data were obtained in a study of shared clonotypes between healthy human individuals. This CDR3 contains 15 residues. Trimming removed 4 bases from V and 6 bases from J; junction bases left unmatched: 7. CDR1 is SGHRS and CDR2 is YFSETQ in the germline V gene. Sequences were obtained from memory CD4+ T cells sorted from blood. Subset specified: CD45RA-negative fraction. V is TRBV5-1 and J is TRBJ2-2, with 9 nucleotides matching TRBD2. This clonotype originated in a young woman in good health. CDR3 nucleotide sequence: TGCGCCAGCAGCGCCTTAGCGGGAGAGGCCGGGGAGCTGTTTTTT. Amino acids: CASSALAGEAGELFF.